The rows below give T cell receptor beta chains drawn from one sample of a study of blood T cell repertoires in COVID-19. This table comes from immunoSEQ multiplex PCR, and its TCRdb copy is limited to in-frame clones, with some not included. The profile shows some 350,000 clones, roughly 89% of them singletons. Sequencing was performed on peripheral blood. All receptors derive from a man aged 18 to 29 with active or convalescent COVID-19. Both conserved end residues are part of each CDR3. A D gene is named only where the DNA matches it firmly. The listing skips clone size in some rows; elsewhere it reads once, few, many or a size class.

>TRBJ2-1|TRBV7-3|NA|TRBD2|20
CASSLTSPSDGTSGRNEQFF
TGTGCCAGCAGCTTAACGTCCCCCAGCGACGGGACTAGCGGGAGAAATGAGCAGTTCTTC
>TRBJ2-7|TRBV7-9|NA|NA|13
CASSLSQGYEQYF
TGTGCCAGCAGCTTAAGCCAGGGGTACGAGCAGTACTTC
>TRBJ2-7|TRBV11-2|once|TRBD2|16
CASSSGVGGRGYEQYF
TGTGCCAGCAGCTCGGGGGTTGGCGGGAGGGGCTACGAGCAGTACTTC
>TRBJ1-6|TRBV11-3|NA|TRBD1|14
CASSFGQGGSPLHF
TGTGCCAGCAGCTTTGGACAGGGCGGTTCACCCCTCCACTTT
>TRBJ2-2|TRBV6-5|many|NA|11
CASSNSGELFF
TGTGCCAGCAGCAACTCCGGGGAGCTGTTTTTT
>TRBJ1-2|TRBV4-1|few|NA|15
CASSQEGSLGYGYTF
TGCGCCAGCAGCCAAGAGGGCAGCCTCGGATATGGCTACACCTTC
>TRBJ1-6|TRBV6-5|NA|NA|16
CASSYSLTIIDSPLHF
TGTGCCAGCAGTTACTCACTCACGATCATCGATTCACCCCTCCACTTT
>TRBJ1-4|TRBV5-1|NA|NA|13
CASRPEINEKLFF
TGCGCCAGCAGACCGGAGATCAATGAAAAACTGTTTTTT
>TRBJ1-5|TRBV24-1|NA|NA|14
CATSESGVGQPQHF
TGTGCCACCAGTGAATCAGGGGTGGGACAGCCCCAGCATTTT
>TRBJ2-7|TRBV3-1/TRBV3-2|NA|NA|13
CASSLGGVREQYF
TGTGCCAGCAGCCTGGGCGGGGTGCGGGAGCAGTACTTC